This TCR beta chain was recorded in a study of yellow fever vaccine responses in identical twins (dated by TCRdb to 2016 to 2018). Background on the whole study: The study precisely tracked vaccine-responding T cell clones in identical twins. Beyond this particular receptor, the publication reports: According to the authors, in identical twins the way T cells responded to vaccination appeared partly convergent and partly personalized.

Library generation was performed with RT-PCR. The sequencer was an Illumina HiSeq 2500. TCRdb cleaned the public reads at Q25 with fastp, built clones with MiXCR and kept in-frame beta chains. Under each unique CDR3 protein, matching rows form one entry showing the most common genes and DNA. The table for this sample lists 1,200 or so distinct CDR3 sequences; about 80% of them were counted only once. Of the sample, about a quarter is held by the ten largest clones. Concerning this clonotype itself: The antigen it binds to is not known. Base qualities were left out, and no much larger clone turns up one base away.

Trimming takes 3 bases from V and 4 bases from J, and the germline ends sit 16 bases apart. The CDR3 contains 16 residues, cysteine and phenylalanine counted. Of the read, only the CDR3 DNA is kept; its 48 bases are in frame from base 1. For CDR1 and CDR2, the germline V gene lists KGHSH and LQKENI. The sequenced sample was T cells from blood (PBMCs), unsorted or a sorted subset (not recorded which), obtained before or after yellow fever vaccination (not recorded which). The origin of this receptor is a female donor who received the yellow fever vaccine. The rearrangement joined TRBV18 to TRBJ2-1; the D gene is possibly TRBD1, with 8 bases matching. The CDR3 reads CASSPSDREGYNEQFF. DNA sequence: TGTGCCAGCTCACCCTCGGACAGGGAGGGATACAATGAGCAGTTCTTC.